The clone carrying this T cell receptor beta chain was observed many times. Its antigen is undetermined. These data are taken from a study of molecular identifiers for immune sequencing clone quantification. Overall study results and limits: Jurkat TCR RNA that was spiked in from one cell was reportedly detectable among one million naive cells. Clones that exceeded 20 RNA copies held over 97% of effector molecules, yet under 1% in naive cells.

This CDR3 region has 13 residues. CDR1 SGHDT and CDR2 YYEEEE come from the germline V gene. Trimming pared 2 bases from V and 7 bases from J, leaving 9 bases between. Preparation of the bulk TCR libraries relied on previously described methods and listed TCR primers. TCRdb re-called the PCR reads through MiXCR, storing one row per CDR3 protein. This table has hundreds of thousands of distinct CDR3 sequences, approximately 20% appearing once. Sequencing was carried out using naive CD8+ T cells from blood, with Jurkat cell RNA spiked in. Subset given: FACS-sorted CD8+CD4-CCR7+CD45RA+ naive T cells. The sequence was collected from a human donor in good health. Some libraries in this study had Jurkat cell RNA spiked in. The V and J genes are TRBV5-6 and TRBJ2-2; D remains unclear. This CDR3 reads CASSFDASGELFF. CDR3 DNA sequence: TGTGCCAGCAGCTTCGATGCGAGCGGGGAGCTGTTTTTT.